A selection of T cell receptor beta chains follows, all from one sample in a study of blood T cell repertoires in COVID-19. The table came from immunoSEQ multiplex PCR; TCRdb's copy has only in-frame clones and leaves some out. The table lists roughly 250,000 clones, approximately 91% of them singletons. The sample consisted of PBMCs or T cells enriched from blood (not recorded which). The receptors were sampled from a woman aged 35 to 49 with acute COVID-19. CDR3s include the opening cysteine and the closing phenylalanine or tryptophan. The order of the fields is J gene, CDR3 length, V gene, clone size, D gene, CDR3 DNA, CDR3 protein. The D gene is left open where the match is weak. Clone size is given for some rows only: seen once, a few or many times, or a class if the clone is expanded.

J: TRBJ2-5; length: 16; V: TRBV27; size: once; D: TRBD1; DNA: TGTGCCAGCAGTTCCCTAAAGACAGGGGGAGGTGAGACCCAGTACTTC; CDR3: CASSSLKTGGGETQYF
J: TRBJ1-6; length: 15; V: TRBV7-9; size: once; D: TRBD1; DNA: TGTGCCAGCAGCCCAGGGACAGCCCGAAATTCGGCCCTCCACTTT; CDR3: CASSPGTARNSALHF
J: TRBJ2-7; length: 13; V: TRBV5-1; size: NA; D: NA; DNA: TGCGCCAGCAGCCGGGATTCCTCGGGGGAGCAGTACTTC; CDR3: CASSRDSSGEQYF
J: TRBJ1-6; length: 13; V: TRBV6-5; size: NA; D: NA; DNA: TGTGCCAGCAGTTATGAGGTTTGGTCACCCCTCCACTTT; CDR3: CASSYEVWSPLHF
J: TRBJ2-3; length: 19; V: TRBV21-1; size: NA; D: NA; DNA: TGTGCCAGCAGCAAAAGACTAGCGGGGGAAGAAGGTGGCACAGATACGCAGTATTTT; CDR3: CASSKRLAGEEGGTDTQYF
J: TRBJ1-5; length: 16; V: TRBV7-8; size: NA; D: TRBD1; DNA: TGTGCCAGCAGCTTAGGGCCCAGGGGGCTTAGGCAGCCCCAGCATTTT; CDR3: CASSLGPRGLRQPQHF
J: TRBJ2-5; length: 14; V: TRBV9; size: NA; D: TRBD1; DNA: TGTGCCAGCAGCCAGGGGGTTGGGCGAGAGACCCAGTACTTC; CDR3: CASSQGVGRETQYF
J: TRBJ2-7; length: 15; V: TRBV7-8; size: NA; D: TRBD2; DNA: TGTGCCAGCAGCTTAGGGACTAGTAGCTCCTACGAGCAGTACTTC; CDR3: CASSLGTSSSYEQYF
J: TRBJ1-2; length: 15; V: TRBV19; size: NA; D: TRBD1; DNA: TGTGCCAGTAGTCCAAATTCCGGGACAGTCTATGGCTACACCTTC; CDR3: CASSPNSGTVYGYTF
J: TRBJ1-5; length: 14; V: TRBV28; size: NA; D: NA; DNA: TGTGCCAGCAGTTTGGAGAGCAGCAATCAGCCCCAGCATTTT; CDR3: CASSLESSNQPQHF
J: TRBJ2-3; length: 12; V: TRBV7-9; size: NA; D: NA; DNA: TGTGCCAGCAGTCCAACTGGTTATACGCAGTATTTT; CDR3: CASSPTGYTQYF
J: TRBJ2-4; length: 14; V: TRBV27; size: NA; D: NA; DNA: TGTGCCAGCAGTTCCCCCGGGGCCAAAAACATTCAGTACTTC; CDR3: CASSSPGAKNIQYF
J: TRBJ2-7; length: 13; V: TRBV6-5; size: NA; D: NA; DNA: TGTGCCAGCAGGACAGGCGTCATCTACGAGCAGTACTTC; CDR3: CASRTGVIYEQYF
J: TRBJ1-1; length: 14; V: TRBV3-1/TRBV3-2; size: NA; D: NA; DNA: TGTGCCAGCAGCCATTCCACGGTGAACACTGAAGCTTTCTTT; CDR3: CASSHSTVNTEAFF
J: TRBJ2-3; length: 14; V: TRBV7-3; size: NA; D: NA; DNA: TGTGCCAGCAGCTTCCGCCGGGACTCTGATACGCAGTATTTT; CDR3: CASSFRRDSDTQYF
J: TRBJ2-7; length: 15; V: TRBV6-5; size: NA; D: NA; DNA: TGTGCCAGCGGCCCCAATGTCGGGATCTCCTACGAGCAGTACTTC; CDR3: CASGPNVGISYEQYF
J: TRBJ2-2; length: 13; V: TRBV12-3/TRBV12-4; size: NA; D: NA; DNA: TGTGCCAGCAGCCCTAAGCACACCGGGGAGCTGTTTTTT; CDR3: CASSPKHTGELFF
J: TRBJ2-2; length: 14; V: TRBV19; size: NA; D: NA; DNA: TGTGCCAGTTCCGGGGGACTGAACACCGGGGAGCTGTTTTTT; CDR3: CASSGGLNTGELFF
J: TRBJ2-3; length: 13; V: TRBV5-4; size: NA; D: NA; DNA: TGTGCCAGCAGCAGCATTAGCACAGATACGCAGTATTTT; CDR3: CASSSISTDTQYF
J: TRBJ1-2; length: 16; V: TRBV7-9; size: NA; D: NA; DNA: TGTGCCAGCAGCTTAGGGCAGGGTGGGAGGAACTATGGCTACACCTTC; CDR3: CASSLGQGGRNYGYTF
J: TRBJ1-1; length: 14; V: TRBV9; size: NA; D: TRBD1; DNA: TGTGCCAGCAGCTTAGGGACAGGGCCAGCTGAAGCTTTCTTT; CDR3: CASSLGTGPAEAFF
J: TRBJ1-1; length: 15; V: TRBV5-1; size: NA; D: NA; DNA: TGCGCCAGCAGCTCGCTATCGGGACAAAACACTGAAGCTTTCTTT; CDR3: CASSSLSGQNTEAFF
J: TRBJ2-1; length: 16; V: TRBV7-2; size: NA; D: TRBD2; DNA: TGTGCCAGCAGCTCCCTTCCGGGGACTAGCGGGGATGAGCAGTTCTTC; CDR3: CASSSLPGTSGDEQFF
J: TRBJ2-1; length: 16; V: TRBV9; size: NA; D: NA; DNA: TGTGCCAGCAGCCTCTCTCCACAGGTAGCCTACAATGAGCAGTTCTTC; CDR3: CASSLSPQVAYNEQFF
J: TRBJ1-4; length: 14; V: TRBV7-9; size: NA; D: TRBD1; DNA: TGTGCCAGCAGCTGGCGGACAGGGGATGAAAAACTGTTTTTT; CDR3: CASSWRTGDEKLFF
J: TRBJ2-1; length: 16; V: TRBV11-2; size: NA; D: TRBD2; DNA: TGTGCCAGCAGCTCTCTTATAAGGACTAGCGTCAATGAGCAGTTCTTC; CDR3: CASSSLIRTSVNEQFF
J: TRBJ2-2; length: 14; V: TRBV9; size: NA; D: NA; DNA: TGTGCCAGCAGCGTCCTAGTTGACACCGGGGAGCTGTTTTTT; CDR3: CASSVLVDTGELFF
J: TRBJ2-3; length: 18; V: TRBV5-1; size: NA; D: TRBD2; DNA: TGCGCCAGCAGCTTGGCCCCAGCGGGGGTGCAGCCCACAGATACGCAGTATTTT; CDR3: CASSLAPAGVQPTDTQYF
J: TRBJ2-1; length: 15; V: TRBV2; size: NA; D: TRBD2; DNA: TGTGCCAGCAGTCAGACTAGCGGGGCCTACAATGAGCAGTTCTTC; CDR3: CASSQTSGAYNEQFF
J: TRBJ2-1; length: 13; V: TRBV10-3; size: once; D: NA; DNA: TGTGCCATCAGTGAGACGGACTATTATGAGCAGTTCTTC; CDR3: CAISETDYYEQFF
J: TRBJ2-7; length: 14; V: TRBV6-5; size: once; D: TRBD1; DNA: TGTGCCAGCAGCGGGACAGGGGGTCGGTCCGAGCAGTACTTC; CDR3: CASSGTGGRSEQYF
J: TRBJ1-6; length: 16; V: TRBV30; size: NA; D: TRBD1; DNA: TGTGCCTGGAGTTCCGGGACAGGCCTCTATAATTCACCCCTCCACTTT; CDR3: CAWSSGTGLYNSPLHF
J: TRBJ2-6; length: 16; V: TRBV28; size: NA; D: TRBD1; DNA: TGTGCCAGCAGTCTGCCGGGGACAGTTGGGGCCAACGTCCTGACTTTC; CDR3: CASSLPGTVGANVLTF
J: TRBJ1-1; length: 14; V: TRBV7-9; size: NA; D: NA; DNA: TGTGCCAGCAGCCCTCAGGCGCTCGGCACTGAAGCTTTCTTT; CDR3: CASSPQALGTEAFF
J: TRBJ2-3; length: 14; V: TRBV7-9; size: NA; D: NA; DNA: TGTGCCAGCAGCTTAGTGACAGTCACAGATACGCAGTATTTT; CDR3: CASSLVTVTDTQYF
J: TRBJ1-6; length: 19; V: TRBV6-2/TRBV6-3; size: NA; D: NA; DNA: TGTGCCAGCAGTTACTATCAAGGAGGGGGGGACGGTTTAAATTCACCCCTCCACTTT; CDR3: CASSYYQGGGDGLNSPLHF
J: TRBJ1-2; length: 14; V: TRBV7-9; size: once; D: NA; DNA: TGTGCCAGCAGCTCCTTTGGCCCCCCCTATGGCTACACCTTC; CDR3: CASSSFGPPYGYTF
J: TRBJ2-1; length: 16; V: TRBV5-5; size: NA; D: NA; DNA: TGTGCCAGCAGCTTGGGACTAGTCCTTTCCTACAATGAGCAGTTCTTC; CDR3: CASSLGLVLSYNEQFF
J: TRBJ1-2; length: 15; V: TRBV28; size: NA; D: TRBD1; DNA: TGTGCCAGCCGCTCCCCCGGGACAGGGGGCTATGGCTACACCTTC; CDR3: CASRSPGTGGYGYTF
J: TRBJ1-3; length: 16; V: TRBV5-6; size: NA; D: TRBD1; DNA: TGTGCCAGCAGCTTCGGCAGGGGGTTCTCTGGAAACACCATATATTTT; CDR3: CASSFGRGFSGNTIYF
J: TRBJ1-2; length: 16; V: TRBV3-1/TRBV3-2; size: NA; D: TRBD1; DNA: TGTGCCAGCAGCTGGACCGGGACAGGGGCGTCGGGAGGCTACACCTTC; CDR3: CASSWTGTGASGGYTF
J: TRBJ2-5; length: 14; V: TRBV18; size: NA; D: TRBD2; DNA: TGTGCCAGCTCACCAGGTCGCGGGGGAGAGACCCAGTACTTC; CDR3: CASSPGRGGETQYF
J: TRBJ1-2; length: 16; V: TRBV19; size: NA; D: NA; DNA: TGTGCCAGTAGTATCGGGTCGGCAGGGTCGAGCTATGGCTACACCTTC; CDR3: CASSIGSAGSSYGYTF
J: TRBJ2-3; length: 16; V: TRBV11-2; size: NA; D: TRBD2; DNA: TGTGCCAGCAGCCCAGCCGGGACTAGCGGGATAGATACGCAGTATTTT; CDR3: CASSPAGTSGIDTQYF
J: TRBJ2-4; length: 15; V: TRBV5-4; size: NA; D: TRBD2; DNA: TGTGCCAGCAGCCGGACTAGCGGAAACAAAAACATTCAGTACTTC; CDR3: CASSRTSGNKNIQYF
J: TRBJ1-1; length: 13; V: TRBV18; size: NA; D: NA; DNA: TGTGCCAGCTCACCACAAGCGAACACTGAAGCTTTCTTT; CDR3: CASSPQANTEAFF
J: TRBJ1-1; length: 13; V: TRBV24-1; size: NA; D: NA; DNA: TGTGCCACCAGTGATTTGCGGGAGGGCCGAACTTTCTTT; CDR3: CATSDLREGRTFF
J: TRBJ2-3; length: 15; V: TRBV7-9; size: NA; D: TRBD1; DNA: TGTGCCAGCAGCGACGGACAGGGAGGCACAGATACGCAGTATTTT; CDR3: CASSDGQGGTDTQYF
J: TRBJ2-5; length: 13; V: TRBV7-9; size: NA; D: NA; DNA: TGTGCCAGCAGCTTAGGTCAGATAGGGGCCCAGTACTTC; CDR3: CASSLGQIGAQYF
J: TRBJ1-6; length: 10; V: TRBV20-1; size: NA; D: TRBD1; DNA: TGCAGTGCTAGGGACAGGGAGGCCTACTTT; CDR3: CSARDREAYF
J: TRBJ1-2; length: 13; V: TRBV5-4; size: few; D: NA; DNA: TGTGCCAGCAGCTGGCCCGGCGGCGGAGGCTACACCTTC; CDR3: CASSWPGGGGYTF
J: TRBJ2-3; length: 14; V: TRBV4-1; size: NA; D: TRBD1; DNA: TGCGCCAGCTCCGGGGACAGAGTCACAGATACGCAGTATTTT; CDR3: CASSGDRVTDTQYF
J: TRBJ1-1; length: 13; V: TRBV7-9; size: NA; D: NA; DNA: TGTGCCAGCAGCTTATGGGGGCAGACCCCAGCTTTCTTT; CDR3: CASSLWGQTPAFF
J: TRBJ1-6; length: 14; V: TRBV10-3; size: NA; D: NA; DNA: TGTGCCATCAGGGGAGGGGGGGTGGATTCACCCCTCCACTTT; CDR3: CAIRGGGVDSPLHF
J: TRBJ2-6; length: 17; V: TRBV11-3; size: NA; D: TRBD2; DNA: TGTGCCAGCAGCCTACACAGCGGGAGGTCCGGGGCCAACGTCCTGACTTTC; CDR3: CASSLHSGRSGANVLTF
J: TRBJ1-1; length: 14; V: TRBV11-3; size: NA; D: NA; DNA: TGTGCCAGCAGCTTAGGAGCCCCTAACACTGAAGCTTTCTTT; CDR3: CASSLGAPNTEAFF
J: TRBJ1-1; length: 16; V: TRBV11-2; size: NA; D: TRBD1; DNA: TGTGCCAGCAGCTTAGATGACAGGGGATTGAACACTGAAGCTTTCTTT; CDR3: CASSLDDRGLNTEAFF
J: TRBJ2-2; length: 15; V: TRBV9; size: NA; D: TRBD2; DNA: TGTGCCAGCAGCGTAGGGGCGGGGGTGAACGGGGAGCTGTTTTTT; CDR3: CASSVGAGVNGELFF
J: TRBJ2-5; length: 15; V: TRBV3-1/TRBV3-2; size: NA; D: TRBD1; DNA: TGTGCCAGCAGCCAAGACCACAGGGGACGCGAGACCCAGTACTTC; CDR3: CASSQDHRGRETQYF